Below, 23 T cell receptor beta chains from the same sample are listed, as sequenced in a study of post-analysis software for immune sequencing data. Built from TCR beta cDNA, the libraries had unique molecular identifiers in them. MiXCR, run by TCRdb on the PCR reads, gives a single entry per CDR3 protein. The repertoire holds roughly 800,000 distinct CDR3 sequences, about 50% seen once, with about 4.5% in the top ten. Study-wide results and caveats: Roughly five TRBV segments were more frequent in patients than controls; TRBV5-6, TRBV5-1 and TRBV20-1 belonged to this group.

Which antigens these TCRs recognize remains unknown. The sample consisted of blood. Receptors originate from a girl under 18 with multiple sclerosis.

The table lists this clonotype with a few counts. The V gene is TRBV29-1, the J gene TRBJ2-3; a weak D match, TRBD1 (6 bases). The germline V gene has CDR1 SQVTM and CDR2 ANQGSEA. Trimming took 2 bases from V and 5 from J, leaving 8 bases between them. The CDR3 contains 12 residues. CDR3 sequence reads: CSVEQGIDTQYF. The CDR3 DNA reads TGCAGCGTTGAACAGGGGATAGATACGCAGTATTTT.

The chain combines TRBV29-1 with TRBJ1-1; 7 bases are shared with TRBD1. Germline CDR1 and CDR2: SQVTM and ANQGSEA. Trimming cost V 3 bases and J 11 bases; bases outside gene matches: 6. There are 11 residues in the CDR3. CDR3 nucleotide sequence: TGCAGCGTTGAGGACAGGCTCTGGGCTTTCTTT. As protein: CSVEDRLWAFF.

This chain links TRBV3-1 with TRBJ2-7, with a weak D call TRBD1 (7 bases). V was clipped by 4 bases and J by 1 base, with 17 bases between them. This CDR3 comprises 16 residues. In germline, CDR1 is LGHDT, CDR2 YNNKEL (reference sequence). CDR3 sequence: CASSRFQGGRSYEQYF. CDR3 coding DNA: TGTGCCAGCAGCCGCTTCCAGGGGGGACGATCCTACGAGCAGTACTTC.

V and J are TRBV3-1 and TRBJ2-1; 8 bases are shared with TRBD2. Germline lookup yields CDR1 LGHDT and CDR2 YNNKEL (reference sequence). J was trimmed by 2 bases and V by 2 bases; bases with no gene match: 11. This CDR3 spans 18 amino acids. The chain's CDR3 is CASSQSSLDGGAYNEQFF. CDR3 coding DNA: TGTGCCAGCAGCCAATCATCCCTTGACGGGGGGGCCTACAATGAGCAGTTCTTC.

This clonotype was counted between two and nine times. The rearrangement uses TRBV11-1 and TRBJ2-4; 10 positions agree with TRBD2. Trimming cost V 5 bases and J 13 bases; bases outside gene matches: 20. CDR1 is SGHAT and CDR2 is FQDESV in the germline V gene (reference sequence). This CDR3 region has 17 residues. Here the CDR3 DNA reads TGTGCCAGCAGCCCTCCTCTGGGGCTAGCGGGAGTAGGGGAGCAGTACTTC. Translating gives CASSPPLGLAGVGEQYF.

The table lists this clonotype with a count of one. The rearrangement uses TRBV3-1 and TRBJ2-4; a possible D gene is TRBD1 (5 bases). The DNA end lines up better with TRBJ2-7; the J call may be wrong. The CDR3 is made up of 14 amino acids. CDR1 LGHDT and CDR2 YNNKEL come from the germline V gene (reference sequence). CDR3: CASSQWVTGYEQYF. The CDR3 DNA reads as TGTGCCAGCAGCCAATGGGTAACAGGCTACGAGCAGTACTTC.

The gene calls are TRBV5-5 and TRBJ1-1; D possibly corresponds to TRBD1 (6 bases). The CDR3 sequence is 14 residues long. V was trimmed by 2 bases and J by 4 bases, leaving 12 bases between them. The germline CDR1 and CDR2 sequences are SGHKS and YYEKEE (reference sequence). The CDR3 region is CASSFSAGATEAFF. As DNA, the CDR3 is TGTGCCAGCAGCTTTAGCGCAGGGGCCACTGAAGCTTTCTTT. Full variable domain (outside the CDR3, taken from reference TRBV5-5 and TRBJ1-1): DAGVTQSPTHLIKTRGQQVTLRCSPISGHKSVSWYQQVLGQGPQFIFQYYEKEERGRGNFPDRFSARQFPNYSSELNVNALLLGDSALYLCASSFSAGATEAFFGQGTRLTVV.

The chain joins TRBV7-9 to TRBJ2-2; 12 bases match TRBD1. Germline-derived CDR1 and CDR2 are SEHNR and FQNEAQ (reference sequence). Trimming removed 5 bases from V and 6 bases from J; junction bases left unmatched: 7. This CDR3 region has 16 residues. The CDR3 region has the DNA TGTGCCAGCAGCCGCCGGGACAGGGGGCTCTCCGGGGAGCTGTTTTTT. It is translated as CASSRRDRGLSGELFF.

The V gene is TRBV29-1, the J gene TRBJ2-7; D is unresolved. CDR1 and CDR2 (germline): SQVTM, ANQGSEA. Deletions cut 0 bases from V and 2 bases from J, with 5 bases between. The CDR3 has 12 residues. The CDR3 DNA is TGCAGCGTTGAAGACAGGACCTACGAGCAGTACTTC. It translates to CSVEDRTYEQYF.

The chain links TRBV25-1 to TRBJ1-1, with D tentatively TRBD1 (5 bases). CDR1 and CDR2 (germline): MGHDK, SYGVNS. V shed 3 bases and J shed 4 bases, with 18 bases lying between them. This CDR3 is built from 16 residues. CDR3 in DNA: TGTGCCAGCAGTGACCCCGGGACGGCTAGGGGCACTGAAGCTTTCTTT. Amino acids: CASSDPGTARGTEAFF.

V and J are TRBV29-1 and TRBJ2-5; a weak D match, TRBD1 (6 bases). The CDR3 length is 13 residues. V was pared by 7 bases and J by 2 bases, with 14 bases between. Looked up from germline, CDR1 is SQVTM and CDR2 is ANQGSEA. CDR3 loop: CSASGVLQETQYF. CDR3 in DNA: TGCAGCGCCTCAGGGGTATTACAAGAGACCCAGTACTTC. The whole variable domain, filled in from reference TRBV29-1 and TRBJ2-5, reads SAVISQKPSRDICQRGTSLTIQCQVDSQVTMMFWYRQQPGQSLTLIATANQGSEATYESGFVIDKFPISRPNLTFSTLTVSNMSPEDSSIYLCSASGVLQETQYFGPGTRLLVL.

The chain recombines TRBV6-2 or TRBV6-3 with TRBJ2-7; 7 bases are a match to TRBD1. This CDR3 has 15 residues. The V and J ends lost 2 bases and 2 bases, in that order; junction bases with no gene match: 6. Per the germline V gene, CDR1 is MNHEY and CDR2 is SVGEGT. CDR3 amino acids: CASSYEGASPYEQYF. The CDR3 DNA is TGTGCCAGCAGTTACGAGGGGGCGTCCCCCTACGAGCAGTACTTC.

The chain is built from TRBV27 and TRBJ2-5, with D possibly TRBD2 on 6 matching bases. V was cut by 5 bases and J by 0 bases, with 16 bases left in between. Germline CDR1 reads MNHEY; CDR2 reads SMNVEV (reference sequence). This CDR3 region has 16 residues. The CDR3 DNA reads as TGTGCCAGCAGTGGATCTTTGGCGGGATACCAAGAGACCCAGTACTTC. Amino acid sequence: CASSGSLAGYQETQYF.

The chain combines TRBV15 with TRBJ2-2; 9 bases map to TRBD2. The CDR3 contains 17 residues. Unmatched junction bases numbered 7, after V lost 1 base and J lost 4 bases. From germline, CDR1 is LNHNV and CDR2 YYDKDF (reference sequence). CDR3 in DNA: TGTGCCACCAGCAGAGTTTTTAGCGGGAGAGGCACCGGGGAGCTGTTTTTT. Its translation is CATSRVFSGRGTGELFF.

In DNA, the CDR3 is TGCGCCAGCAGCCGAGGGATCGAGACCCAGTACTTC. Encoded protein: CASSRGIETQYF. V gene TRBV4-1 combines with J gene TRBJ2-5, with D maybe TRBD2 (5 bases). The CDR3 has 12 amino acids. Germline V gene sequence: CDR1 MGHRA, CDR2 YSYEKL. The V end lost 4 bases, the J end lost 5 bases, and 8 bases lay between the germline ends.

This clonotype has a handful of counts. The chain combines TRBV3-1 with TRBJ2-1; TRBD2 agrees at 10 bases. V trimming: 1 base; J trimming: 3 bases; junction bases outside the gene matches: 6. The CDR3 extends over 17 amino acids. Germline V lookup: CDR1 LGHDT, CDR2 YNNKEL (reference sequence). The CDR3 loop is CASSQGQGLAFYNEQFF. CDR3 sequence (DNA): TGTGCCAGCAGCCAAGGGCAGGGACTAGCGTTCTACAATGAGCAGTTCTTC.

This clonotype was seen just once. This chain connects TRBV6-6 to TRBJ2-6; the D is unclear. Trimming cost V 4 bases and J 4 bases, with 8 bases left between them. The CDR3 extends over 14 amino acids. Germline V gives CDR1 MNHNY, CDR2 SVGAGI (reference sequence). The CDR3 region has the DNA TGTGCCAGCAGTTCGACGGAAGGGGCCAACGTCCTGACTTTC. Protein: CASSSTEGANVLTF.

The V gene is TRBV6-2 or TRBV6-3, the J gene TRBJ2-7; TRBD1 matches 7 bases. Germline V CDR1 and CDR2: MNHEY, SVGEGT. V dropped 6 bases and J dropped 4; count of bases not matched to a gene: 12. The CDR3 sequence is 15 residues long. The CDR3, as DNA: TGTGCCAGCAGCAACCGACAGGGCCTAAATTACGAGCAGTACTTC. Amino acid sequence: CASSNRQGLNYEQYF.

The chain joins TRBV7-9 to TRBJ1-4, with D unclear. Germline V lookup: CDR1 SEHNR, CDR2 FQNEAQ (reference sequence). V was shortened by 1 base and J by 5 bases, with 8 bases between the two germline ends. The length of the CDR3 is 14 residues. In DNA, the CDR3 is TGTGCCAGCAGCTTAGGCGGTCAAAATGAAAAACTGTTTTTT. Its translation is CASSLGGQNEKLFF.

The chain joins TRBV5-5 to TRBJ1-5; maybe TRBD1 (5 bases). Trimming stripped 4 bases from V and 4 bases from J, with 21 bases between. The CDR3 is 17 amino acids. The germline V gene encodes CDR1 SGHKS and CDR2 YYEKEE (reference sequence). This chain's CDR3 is CASSQSSGGKGNQPQHF. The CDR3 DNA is TGTGCCAGCAGCCAATCCAGTGGGGGGAAGGGTAATCAGCCCCAGCATTTT.

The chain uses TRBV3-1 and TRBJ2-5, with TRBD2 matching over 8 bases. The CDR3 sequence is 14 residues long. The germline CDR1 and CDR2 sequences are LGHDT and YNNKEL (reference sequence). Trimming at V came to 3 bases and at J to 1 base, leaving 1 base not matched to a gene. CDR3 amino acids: CASSHGRGQETQYF. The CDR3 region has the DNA TGTGCCAGCAGCCACGGGAGGGGCCAAGAGACCCAGTACTTC.

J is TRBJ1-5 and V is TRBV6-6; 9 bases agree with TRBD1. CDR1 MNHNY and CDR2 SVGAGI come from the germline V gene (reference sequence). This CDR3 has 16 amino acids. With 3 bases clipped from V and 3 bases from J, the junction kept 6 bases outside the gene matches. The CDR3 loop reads CASSYGTGQYNQPQHF. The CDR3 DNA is TGTGCCAGCAGTTATGGGACAGGGCAATACAATCAGCCCCAGCATTTT.

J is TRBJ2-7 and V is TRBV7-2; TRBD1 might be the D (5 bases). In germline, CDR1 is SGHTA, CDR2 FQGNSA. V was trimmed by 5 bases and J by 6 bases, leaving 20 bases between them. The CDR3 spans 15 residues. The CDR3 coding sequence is TGTGCCAGCAGCCCCATTGGGGCCCCAAATGCCGAGCAGTACTTC. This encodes CASSPIGAPNAEQYF.